The sequence of this TCR beta chain was determined in a study of shared clonotypes between healthy human individuals. This CDR3 contains 18 residues. The junction had 8 bases not matched to a gene; V was cut back by 1 base and J by 0 bases. Germline-derived CDR1 and CDR2 are SNHLY and FYNNEI. Assay: immunoSEQ multiplex PCR; the TCRdb copy retains only in-frame clones and omits some. The sample has 2 million to 3 million clones, 80% to 95% seen once; the top ten hold 0.36%. This sequence originates from a man younger than 30 in good health. Some clones in this sample may be carry-over from other donors' samples. The gene calls are TRBV2 and TRBJ1-2; 10 nucleotides align to TRBD1. Material for sequencing was naive CD4+ T cells from PBMCs. Subset here: CD45RA+ positively selected. CDR3 DNA: TGTGCCAGCAGTGAAGAGGGACAGGGGACTTTAGCTAACTATGGCTACACCTTC. It yields the protein CASSEEGQGTLANYGYTF. The complete variable domain, with remaining parts taken from reference TRBV2 and TRBJ1-2, reads EPEVTQTPSHQVTQMGQEVILRCVPISNHLYFYWYRQILGQKVEFLVSFYNNEISEKSEIFDDQFSVERPDGSNFTLKIRSTKLEDSAMYFCASSEEGQGTLANYGYTFGSGTRLTVV.